A single sample gave rise to the 13 T cell receptor beta chains below, sequenced in a study of T cells after yellow fever vaccination (dated by TCRdb to about 2019). The intended sense of this specimen's treatment or condition label: live attenuated yellow fever vaccine strain. Library method: 5' RACE. Sequencing was performed on an Illumina NovaSeq 6000. TCRdb reanalyzed the raw reads on its own, using fastp at Q25 for trimming and MiXCR for clone calling, and kept in-frame beta chains. CDR3 protein sequences are deduplicated, and each keeps its most common genes and DNA. The sample data list under 200,000 distinct CDR3 sequences, and roughly 11% of these were observed just once. 30% to 45% of the sample is held by the ten biggest clonotypes. The specimen comprised CD8+ T cells sorted from PBMCs, sampled 15 days after the yellow fever booster vaccination. These receptors were obtained from a man younger than 35 who received the YFV17D yellow fever vaccine.

This chain's CDR3 is CSARGLVGSYEQFF. The CDR3 DNA follows: TGCAGTGCTAGAGGGCTAGTAGGTTCCTATGAGCAGTTCTTC. This chain joins TRBV20-1 and TRBJ2-1; no firm D call. V lost 1 base and J lost 8, with 15 bases in between. The germline CDR1 and CDR2 sequences are DFQATT and SNEGSKA (reference sequence). The length of the CDR3 is 14 residues.

In its sample, this clonotype ranks as medium-sized. The rearrangement uses TRBV5-1 and TRBJ1-5; maybe TRBD1 (5 bases). V lost 2 bases and J 1 base, leaving 10 bases between the germline ends. The CDR3 runs to 15 residues. Germline CDR1 reads SGHRS; CDR2 reads YFSETQ. In DNA, the CDR3 is TGCGCCAGCAGCTTTACAGGCTCGAGCAATCAGCCCCAGCATTTT. Protein sequence: CASSFTGSSNQPQHF.

This chain links TRBV10-3 with TRBJ1-5; unclear D gene. The CDR3 loop spans 15 amino acids. The V gene lost 2 bases and the J gene lost 6 bases, with 14 bases spanning the gap. The germline V gene encodes CDR1 ENHRY and CDR2 SYGVKD. The CDR3 bases are TGTGCCATCAGTGAGGGGTCCTCTCCGGGTCAGCCCCAGCATTTT. Translated, it gives CAISEGSSPGQPQHF.

At least ten counts were recorded for this clonotype. J is TRBJ1-1 and V is TRBV7-6; no definite D call. Germline CDR1 and CDR2: SGHVS and FNYEAQ. V lost 8 bases and J 1 base, leaving 11 bases between the germline ends. The CDR3 is made up of 13 amino acids. CDR3 loop: CASRGPTNTEAFF. In nucleotides, the CDR3 is TGTGCCAGCCGCGGGCCTACGAACACTGAAGCTTTCTTT. The full variable domain, its missing parts supplied by reference TRBV7-6 and TRBJ1-1, is GAGVSQSPRYKVTKRGQDVALRCDPISGHVSLYWYRQALGQGPEFLTYFNYEAQQDKSGLPNDRFSAERPEGSISTLTIQRTEQRDSAMYRCASRGPTNTEAFFGQGTRLTVV.

The chain has TRBV4-2 and TRBJ2-3; D remains unclear. Trimming stripped 4 bases from V and 1 base from J, with 12 bases between. The length of the CDR3 is 15 residues. Germline V gene sequence: CDR1 LGHNA, CDR2 YNFKEQ. The CDR3 DNA follows: TGTGCCAGCAGCCCCCTCGGGCGGCGCACAGATACGCAGTATTTT. Amino acids: CASSPLGRRTDTQYF.

This clonotype was seen a few times. The V and J genes are TRBV6-6 and TRBJ2-2; D ambiguous. This CDR3 region has 16 residues. Trimming took off 5 bases at V and 4 bases at J, with 17 bases between the two ends. Germline V lookup: CDR1 MNHNY, CDR2 SVGAGI (reference sequence). The DNA for the CDR3 is TGTGCCAGCAGTGACCCTGGACCGGCAGGCACCGGGGAGCTGTTTTTT. This encodes CASSDPGPAGTGELFF.

This clonotype was observed a handful of times. CDR3 region: CASRGTEETQYF. In DNA form, the CDR3 reads TGTGCCAGCAGGGGGACAGAAGAGACCCAGTACTTC. The genes are TRBV7-6 and TRBJ2-5, with TRBD1 identical over 7 bases. V dropped 6 bases and J dropped 3; count of bases not matched to a gene: 1. The CDR3 sequence is 12 residues long. Germline V lookup: CDR1 SGHVS, CDR2 FNYEAQ.

This clonotype was detected many times. The genes are TRBV7-9 and TRBJ2-1; TRBD2 matches 8 bases. J gave up 0 bases and V 4 bases, and 2 bases lay outside the gene matches. The CDR3 loop spans 15 amino acids. In germline, CDR1 is SEHNR, CDR2 FQNEAQ (reference sequence). CDR3 sequence: CASSSRGGSYNEQFF. Here the CDR3 DNA reads TGTGCCAGCAGCTCCCGGGGGGGCTCCTACAATGAGCAGTTCTTC. The whole variable domain, remainder taken from reference TRBV7-9 and TRBJ2-1, is DTGVSQNPRHKITKRGQNVTFRCDPISEHNRLYWYRQTLGQGPEFLTYFQNEAQLEKSRLLSDRFSAERPKGSFSTLEIQRTEQGDSAMYLCASSSRGGSYNEQFFGPGTRLTVL.

This clonotype has more than one count but fewer than ten. V and J are TRBV2 and TRBJ2-3, with 9 bases matching TRBD1. CDR1 is SNHLY, CDR2 FYNNEI, per germline. This CDR3 contains 16 residues. J lost 5 bases, V lost 7 bases, and 13 bases had no gene match. For the CDR3, the DNA is TGTGCCAGCATGGACCCGCGGACAGGGGTTGGAGATACGCAGTATTTT. Translation gives CASMDPRTGVGDTQYF.

This clonotype has a handful of counts. The CDR3 loop is CASSQAPGYVKNIQYF. Here the CDR3 DNA reads TGCGCCAGCAGCCAAGCCCCGGGGTACGTCAAAAACATTCAGTACTTC. The chain combines TRBV4-3 with TRBJ2-4; D is possibly TRBD2 (5 bases). Between the trimmed V and J ends, which lost 1 base and 3 bases, there was a span of 13 bases. The CDR3 has 16 residues. CDR1 is LGHNA and CDR2 is YSLEER in the germline V gene.

This clonotype has only a few counts. The genes are TRBV4-1 and TRBJ2-5; 15 bases agree with TRBD2. Germline assignment: CDR1 MGHRA and CDR2 YSYEKL. This CDR3 region has 17 residues. V trimming: 3 bases; J trimming: 4 bases; junction bases outside the gene matches: 6. CDR3 region: CASSQGLAGGLTETQYF. In nucleotides, the CDR3 is TGCGCCAGCAGCCAGGGACTAGCGGGGGGTCTTACAGAGACCCAGTACTTC.

The chain recombines TRBV20-1 with TRBJ2-2; 9 bases fit TRBD1. Germline-derived CDR1 and CDR2 are DFQATT and SNEGSKA (reference sequence). The CDR3 contains 14 residues. V gave up 6 bases and J gave up 5 bases; unmatched junction bases: 7. CDR3 sequence: CSADRTGVTGELFF. In nucleotides, the CDR3 is TGCAGTGCCGACAGGACAGGGGTGACCGGGGAGCTGTTTTTT.

This clonotype was counted a few times. At one of its ends the junction is not consistent with the germline gene, which may arise from a read error. This sequence joins TRBV7-2 and TRBJ2-5, with 16 nucleotides matching TRBD2. The CDR3 sequence is 19 residues long. Germline V gene lookup returns CDR1 SGHTA and CDR2 FQGNSA. The CDR3 is CASSLASPGLAGGQGTQYF. The DNA of the CDR3 is TGTGCCAGCAGCTTAGCGTCCCCGGGACTAGCGGGGGGGCAAGGGACCCAGTACTTC.